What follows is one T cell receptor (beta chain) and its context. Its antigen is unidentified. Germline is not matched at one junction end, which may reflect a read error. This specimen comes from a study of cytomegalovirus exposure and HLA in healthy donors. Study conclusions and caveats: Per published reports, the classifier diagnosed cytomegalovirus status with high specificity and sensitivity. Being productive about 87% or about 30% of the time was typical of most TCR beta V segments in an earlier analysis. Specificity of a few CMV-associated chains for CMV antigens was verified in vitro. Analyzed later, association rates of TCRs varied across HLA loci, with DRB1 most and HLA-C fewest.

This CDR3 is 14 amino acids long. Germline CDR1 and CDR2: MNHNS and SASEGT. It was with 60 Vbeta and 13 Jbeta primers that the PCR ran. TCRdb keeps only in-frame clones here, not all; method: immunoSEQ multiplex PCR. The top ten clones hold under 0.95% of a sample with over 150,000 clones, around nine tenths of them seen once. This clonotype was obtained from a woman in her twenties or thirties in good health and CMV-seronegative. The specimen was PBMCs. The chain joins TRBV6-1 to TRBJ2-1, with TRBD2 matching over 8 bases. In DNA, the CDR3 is TGTGCCGGCAGTACTAGCGGCGCCTACAATGAGCAGTTCTTC. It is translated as CAGSTSGAYNEQFF.